One sample yielded the 20 T cell receptor beta chains listed below, sequenced in a study of T cell responses to AZD1222 COVID-19 vaccine. Using immunoSEQ multiplex PCR, the repertoire was profiled, and TCRdb retains in-frame clones only, with some absent. The data contain about 83,000 clones, about 83% of them singletons. The sequencing here drew on peripheral blood, taken on day 0 of AZD1222 vaccination. These receptors were collected from an adult in good health.

J is TRBJ1-2 and V is TRBV9; possibly TRBD1 for D (6 bases). The CDR3 has 16 residues. The V gene's germline CDR1 is SGDLS and CDR2 YYNGEE. V was pared by 0 bases and J by 0 bases, with 12 bases between. CDR3 nucleotide sequence: TGTGCCAGCAGCGTAGGGTTAAGGACAGCTAACTATGGCTACACCTTC. It translates to CASSVGLRTANYGYTF.

The chain has TRBV11-3 and TRBJ2-2, with a tentative D call TRBD2 (7 bases). Trimming took off 5 bases at V and 3 bases at J, with 13 bases between the two ends. The CDR3 is made up of 15 amino acids. The germline V gene encodes CDR1 SGHNT and CDR2 YENEEA. CDR3 nucleotide sequence: TGTGCCAGCAGCCCCGGGGGGCGCGACACCGGGGAGCTGTTTTTT. This encodes CASSPGGRDTGELFF. The full variable domain, completed using reference TRBV11-3 and TRBJ2-2, is EAGVVQSPRYKIIEKKQPVAFWCNPISGHNTLYWYLQNLGQGPELLIRYENEEAVDDSQLPKDRFSAERLKGVDSTLKIQPAELGDSAVYLCASSPGGRDTGELFFGEGSRLTVL.

This chain uses TRBV16 with TRBJ1-2, with 8 bases fitting TRBD1. Germline V gene data show CDR1 as KGHSY and CDR2 as FQNENV. The CDR3 consists of 15 residues. V lost 5 bases, J lost 2 bases, and 7 bases stayed unmatched. This chain's CDR3 is CASSKTGTGNYGYTF. CDR3 DNA sequence: TGTGCCAGCAGCAAAACCGGGACAGGCAACTATGGCTACACCTTC.

This chain uses TRBV29-1 with TRBJ1-1; 9 bases fit TRBD1. The CDR3 spans 13 residues. The junction had 5 bases not matched to a gene; V was cut back by 3 bases and J by 6 bases. CDR1 is SQVTM and CDR2 is ANQGSEA in the germline V gene. CDR3 nucleotide sequence: TGCAGCGTTGATGGACAGGGGTGGGCTGAAGCTTTCTTT. Residues: CSVDGQGWAEAFF.

This chain joins TRBV5-1 and TRBJ2-3; 16 bases are a match to TRBD2. The CDR3 is 18 residues long. V lost 3 bases to trimming and J lost 2 bases; unmatched junction nucleotides: 6. Germline CDR1 and CDR2: SGHRS and YFSETQ. In nucleotides, the CDR3 is TGCGCCAGCAGCTCGGGACTAGCGGGAGGGCCACACACAGATACGCAGTATTTT. Protein product: CASSSGLAGGPHTDTQYF. Full variable domain (rest looked up from reference TRBV5-1 and TRBJ2-3): KAGVTQTPRYLIKTRGQQVTLSCSPISGHRSVSWYQQTPGQGLQFLFEYFSETQRNKGNFPGRFSGRQFSNSRSEMNVSTLELGDSALYLCASSSGLAGGPHTDTQYFGPGTRLTVL.

As DNA, the CDR3 is TGCGCCAGCAGCTTAAGTGGGACTCGTGGCTACACCTTC. Translating gives CASSLSGTRGYTF. The rearrangement joins TRBV5-1 to TRBJ1-2, with D maybe TRBD1 (5 bases). V lost 2 bases, J lost 7 bases, and 12 bases lay in between. CDR1 is SGHRS, CDR2 YFSETQ, per germline. There are 13 residues in the CDR3.

In this sample, this clone turned up once. The gene calls are TRBV27 and TRBJ2-1; TRBD1 matches 9 bases. Trimming took 2 bases from V and 9 from J; bases not matched to a gene: 5. Germline CDR1 and CDR2: MNHEY and SMNVEV (reference sequence). The CDR3 covers 14 residues. CDR3 sequence reads: CASSLGTGSLEQFF. CDR3 nucleotides: TGTGCCAGCAGTTTAGGGACAGGGAGCCTTGAGCAGTTCTTC.

V is TRBV7-2 and J is TRBJ2-2; D remains ambiguous. The CDR3 extends over 15 amino acids. Trimming shortened V by 1 base and J by 0 bases, and 6 bases separated the two germline ends. The germline V gene has CDR1 SGHTA and CDR2 FQGNSA. The CDR3 region is CASSLGASNTGELFF. For the CDR3, the DNA is TGTGCCAGCAGCTTAGGGGCTTCGAACACCGGGGAGCTGTTTTTT.

This chain joins TRBV5-1 and TRBJ1-1; TRBD1 matches 8 bases. The CDR3 is 16 residues long. V dropped 7 bases and J dropped 1; count of bases not matched to a gene: 12. Germline V gene data show CDR1 as SGHRS and CDR2 as YFSETQ. CDR3 DNA: TGCGCCAGCGCCTGGCCCCCCGGGACAGGGAACACTGAAGCTTTCTTT. Protein sequence: CASAWPPGTGNTEAFF. Full variable domain (remainder filled in from reference TRBV5-1 and TRBJ1-1): KAGVTQTPRYLIKTRGQQVTLSCSPISGHRSVSWYQQTPGQGLQFLFEYFSETQRNKGNFPGRFSGRQFSNSRSEMNVSTLELGDSALYLCASAWPPGTGNTEAFFGQGTRLTVV.

V usage is TRBV2 and J usage is TRBJ2-3; unclear D gene. CDR1 and CDR2 from the germline V gene are SNHLY and FYNNEI. The CDR3 is made up of 13 amino acids. V lost 8 bases and J lost 0, with 9 bases in between. This CDR3 reads CASQILSTDTQYF. In nucleotides, the CDR3 is TGTGCCAGCCAGATCCTAAGCACAGATACGCAGTATTTT. Using reference TRBV2 and TRBJ2-3 for the parts outside the CDR3, the full variable domain is EPEVTQTPSHQVTQMGQEVILRCVPISNHLYFYWYRQILGQKVEFLVSFYNNEISEKSEIFDDQFSVERPDGSNFTLKIRSTKLEDSAMYFCASQILSTDTQYFGPGTRLTVL.

The rearrangement links TRBV18 to TRBJ1-5; D is undetermined. CDR3 size: 14 residues. Deletions cut 6 bases from V and 0 bases from J, with 9 bases between. The germline V gene has CDR1 KGHSH and CDR2 LQKENI. The CDR3 DNA follows: TGTGCCAGCTCCACCCAGTATAGCAATCAGCCCCAGCATTTT. Translating gives CASSTQYSNQPQHF. The variable domain in full, completed from reference TRBV18 and TRBJ1-5, reads NAGVMQNPRHLVRRRGQEARLRCSPMKGHSHVYWYRQLPEEGLKFMVYLQKENIIDESGMPKERFSAEFPKEGPSILRIQQVVRGDSAAYFCASSTQYSNQPQHFGDGTRLSIL.

CDR3 loop: CASSSSGRANEQFF. CDR3 sequence (DNA): TGTGCCAGCAGTTCAAGCGGGAGGGCCAATGAGCAGTTCTTC. The V gene is TRBV7-3, the J gene TRBJ2-1; 10 nucleotides line up with TRBD2. V trimming: 6 bases; J trimming: 6 bases; junction bases outside the gene matches: 5. CDR3 length equals 14 residues. Looked up from germline, CDR1 is SGHTA and CDR2 is FQGTGA. The full variable domain, its missing parts supplied by reference TRBV7-3 and TRBJ2-1, is GAGVSQTPSNKVTEKGKYVELRCDPISGHTALYWYRQSLGQGPEFLIYFQGTGAADDSGLPNDRFFAVRPEGSVSTLKIQRTERGDSAVYLCASSSSGRANEQFFGPGTRLTVL.

V usage is TRBV7-3 and J usage is TRBJ2-2; no firm D call. Germline CDR1 reads SGHTA; CDR2 reads FQGTGA. V lost 6 bases to trimming and J lost 7 bases, with 12 bases between them. The CDR3 extends over 13 amino acids. The CDR3 DNA is TGTGCCAGCAGTTCGGGCGTACTCGGGGAGCTGTTTTTT. It codes for CASSSGVLGELFF.

The chain links TRBV6-2 or TRBV6-3 to TRBJ2-3, with a weak D call TRBD1 (7 bases). Germline lookup yields CDR1 MNHEY and CDR2 SVGEGT. Trimming stripped 4 bases from V and 4 bases from J, with 15 bases between. The CDR3 loop spans 15 amino acids. CDR3 bases: TGTGCCAGCAGTTTGCGACAGGGAGGCCCAGATACGCAGTATTTT. Translating it yields CASSLRQGGPDTQYF.

The rearrangement links TRBV5-1 to TRBJ1-4; no definite D call. From germline, CDR1 is SGHRS and CDR2 YFSETQ. The V end was cut by 7 bases, the J end by 7 bases, with 11 bases between. The CDR3 is made up of 12 amino acids. The CDR3 spells CASRSEGEKLFF. CDR3 in DNA: TGCGCCAGCCGGTCGGAGGGTGAAAAACTGTTTTTT.

This clone was seen a handful of times. V usage is TRBV28 and J usage is TRBJ2-3; 12 positions agree with TRBD2. Germline V gives CDR1 MDHEN, CDR2 SYDVKM. CDR3 length: 16 amino acids. After removal of 6 bases from V and 5 bases from J, the junction contained 9 bases not matched to a gene. CDR3 sequence: CASRFTSTSGRDTQYF. The CDR3 DNA reads as TGTGCCAGCAGATTCACCTCGACTAGCGGGAGAGATACGCAGTATTTT.

The chain employs TRBV19 and TRBJ2-7; perhaps TRBD1 as D (6 bases). The CDR3 runs 13 residues. The germline V and J ends were trimmed by 8 bases and 1 base, with 12 bases remaining between them. The germline V gene has CDR1 LNHDA and CDR2 SQIVND (reference sequence). CDR3 region: CASPDRTSYEQYF. In DNA form, the CDR3 reads TGTGCCAGTCCCGACAGGACATCCTACGAGCAGTACTTC.

CDR3 DNA sequence: TGTGCCAGCAGCTTAATTAAGATTACTGAAGCTTTCTTT. Translating it yields CASSLIKITEAFF. The gene calls are TRBV7-3 and TRBJ1-1; D uncertain. CDR1 is SGHTA and CDR2 is FQGTGA in the germline V gene. Trimming stripped 1 base from V and 5 bases from J, with 8 bases between. This CDR3 has 13 residues.

The rearrangement joins TRBV3-1 (or the pseudogene TRBV3-2) to TRBJ1-5; a possible D gene is TRBD1 (6 bases). Deletions cut 6 bases from V and 2 bases from J, with 11 bases between. CDR3 length: 14 amino acids. Germline V gene sequence: CDR1 LGHDT, CDR2 YNNKEL (reference sequence). The DNA for the CDR3 is TGTGCCAGCAGTCGCGGGGGCGGCAATCAGCCCCAGCATTTT. Its protein product is CASSRGGGNQPQHF.

In its sample, this clone was seen a few times. The chain uses TRBV19 and TRBJ1-4; D might be TRBD1 (5 bases). This CDR3 has 19 amino acids. V lost 2 bases and J 5 bases, leaving 24 bases between the germline ends. Germline lookup yields CDR1 LNHDA and CDR2 SQIVND (reference sequence). The CDR3 DNA follows: TGTGCCAGTAGTATATCCCCTCTAACCACTCAAGGGGCGAATGAAAAACTGTTTTTT. Its translation: CASSISPLTTQGANEKLFF.